Each of the 21 T cell receptor beta chains below was sequenced from the same sample in a study of shared clonotypes between healthy human individuals (dated by TCRdb to 2020 to 2021). Preparation of the library involved the immunoSEQ multiplex PCR assay. TCRdb carries this immuneACCESS record with in-frame sequences only. Its versions omit some clonotypes, under half of them owing to an unresolved V gene in the studies checked, with the rest unexplained. Within this sample are some 660,000 clones, with roughly 72% of them counted one time only. The ten most abundant clones make up 1.5% to 2% of the sample. The sample taken for sequencing was memory CD4+ T cells sorted from blood. Reading the label with the study, this specimen's cell subset or site is: CD45RA-negative fraction. Source of these receptors: a woman in her 30s in good health.

The chain recombines TRBV28 with TRBJ1-1; 7 nucleotides agree with TRBD1. Germline V CDR1 and CDR2: MDHEN, SYDVKM. V dropped 10 bases and J dropped 11; count of bases not matched to a gene: 10. The CDR3 loop spans 11 amino acids. Here the CDR3 reads CAITGVARAFF. CDR3 coding DNA: TGTGCCATTACAGGGGTCGCTCGGGCTTTCTTT.

The chain employs TRBV5-1 and TRBJ2-1; TRBD2 agrees at 11 bases. Germline trimming cut 4 bases from V and 9 bases from J; bases unmatched to any gene: 12. The CDR3 loop spans 16 amino acids. Germline CDR1 SGHRS, CDR2 YFSETQ. The CDR3 here is CASSPEGLAAWAEQFF. The CDR3 nucleotides read TGCGCCAGCAGCCCTGAGGGACTAGCGGCCTGGGCTGAGCAGTTCTTC.

The chain employs TRBV19 and TRBJ1-3; D not resolved. The length of the CDR3 is 15 residues. Per germline, CDR1 LNHDA and CDR2 SQIVND (reference sequence). The ends were cut back, 3 bases at V and 2 bases at J, with 11 bases in the middle. The DNA of the CDR3 is TGTGCCAGTAGTATGGCGGGTACTCCTGGAAACACCATATATTTT. Its protein product is CASSMAGTPGNTIYF. Drawing the rest from reference TRBV19 and TRBJ1-3, the complete variable domain is DGGITQSPKYLFRKEGQNVTLSCEQNLNHDAMYWYRQDPGQGLRLIYYSQIVNDFQKGDIAEGYSVSREKKESFPLTVTSAQKNPTAFYLCASSMAGTPGNTIYFGEGSWLTVV.

V and J are TRBV11-2 and TRBJ1-2, with TRBD1 matching over 8 bases. V dropped 3 bases and J dropped 4; count of bases not matched to a gene: 7. Per the germline V gene, CDR1 is SGHAT and CDR2 is FQNNGV. This CDR3 has 15 amino acids. The CDR3 loop reads CASSFGGQGAYGYTF. DNA for the CDR3: TGTGCCAGCAGCTTTGGGGGGCAGGGGGCCTATGGCTACACCTTC.

The V gene is TRBV28, the J gene TRBJ1-4; 8 bases are shared with TRBD1. The CDR3 runs 12 residues. Germline V gene lookup returns CDR1 MDHEN and CDR2 SYDVKM. Trimming at V came to 6 bases and at J to 10 bases, leaving 4 bases not matched to a gene. The CDR3 region is CASRAGGGKLFF. In nucleotides, the CDR3 is TGTGCCAGCAGGGCAGGGGGCGGAAAACTGTTTTTT.

CDR3 nucleotide sequence: TGTGCCAGCAGCCAAGATCTCGTAGCTTTTTATGGCTACACCTTC. This encodes CASSQDLVAFYGYTF. The genes are TRBV4-2 and TRBJ1-2, with no clear D. CDR3 length: 15 amino acids. Trimming stripped 0 bases from V and 5 bases from J, with 13 bases between. CDR1 is LGHNA, CDR2 YNFKEQ, per germline.

This chain connects TRBV6-6 to TRBJ2-7; D remains ambiguous. CDR3 length: 15 residues. Germline V gives CDR1 MNHNY, CDR2 SVGAGI (reference sequence). V lost 2 bases to trimming and J lost 6 bases, with 17 bases between them. The DNA of the CDR3 is TGTGCCAGCAGTTACGTAAGTCTTCGACCGCCCGAGCAGTACTTC. Protein sequence: CASSYVSLRPPEQYF.

CDR3 amino acids: CASSGRQGVYEQYF. In DNA form, the CDR3 reads TGTGCCAGCAGCGGCAGACAGGGGGTCTACGAGCAGTACTTC. This chain joins TRBV7-8 and TRBJ2-7, with TRBD1 matching over 9 bases. Germline CDR1 is SGHVS and CDR2 is FQNEAQ. This CDR3 region has 14 residues. Germline trimming cut 5 bases from V and 3 bases from J; bases unmatched to any gene: 5.

This clone was picked up a small number of times. The chain links TRBV28 to TRBJ1-5, with unresolved D. The V gene's germline CDR1 is MDHEN and CDR2 SYDVKM. The CDR3 has 13 residues. Deletions cut 4 bases from V and 5 bases from J, with 9 bases between. CDR3 in amino acids: CASSSPIHQPQHF. CDR3 DNA: TGTGCCAGCAGTTCCCCCATCCATCAGCCCCAGCATTTT.

The rearrangement links TRBV4-1 to TRBJ2-1; 8 bases agree with TRBD2. This CDR3 is 18 amino acids long. The V gene end was trimmed by 1 base and the J gene end by 8 bases; junction bases not matched to a gene: 16. Germline V CDR1 and CDR2: MGHRA, YSYEKL. The CDR3 DNA reads TGCGCCAGCAGCCAAGCCCCCTTTGGAAGCGGGAGTAAGTATGAGCAGTTCTTC. It translates to CASSQAPFGSGSKYEQFF.

This clone was observed a handful of times. The gene calls are TRBV6-1 and TRBJ1-1, with D uncertain. The length of the CDR3 is 11 residues. From germline, CDR1 is MNHNS and CDR2 SASEGT. V was shortened by 10 bases and J by 1 base, with 7 bases between the two germline ends. The CDR3 here is CATVENTEAFF. The CDR3 nucleotides read TGTGCCACCGTAGAGAACACTGAAGCTTTCTTT.

J is TRBJ2-3 and V is TRBV11-3; 7 nucleotides agree with TRBD2. Trimming took 3 bases from V and 0 from J; bases not matched to a gene: 9. This CDR3 is built from 17 residues. Looked up from germline, CDR1 is SGHNT and CDR2 is YENEEA. CDR3 residues: CASSLGSSGPSTDTQYF. CDR3 sequence (DNA): TGTGCCAGCAGCTTGGGTTCTAGCGGACCTAGCACAGATACGCAGTATTTT. The entire variable domain, with the rest obtained from reference TRBV11-3 and TRBJ2-3, is as follows: EAGVVQSPRYKIIEKKQPVAFWCNPISGHNTLYWYLQNLGQGPELLIRYENEEAVDDSQLPKDRFSAERLKGVDSTLKIQPAELGDSAVYLCASSLGSSGPSTDTQYFGPGTRLTVL.

Worth noting for this clone: The same CDR3 also results from other DNA sequences found in this sample. V is TRBV30 and J is TRBJ2-3; 8 bases agree with TRBD2. The CDR3 contains 15 residues. Germline trimming cut 3 bases from V and 2 bases from J; bases unmatched to any gene: 7. The germline CDR1 and CDR2 sequences are GTSNPN and SVGIG (reference sequence). The CDR3 DNA sequence: TGTGCCTGGAGCGGGACTAGTGGTTACACAGATACGCAGTATTTT. Translated, it gives CAWSGTSGYTDTQYF.

This clone has just a few counts. The J gene is TRBJ2-7, the V gene TRBV18, with 9 bases identical to TRBD2. The CDR3 runs 14 residues. CDR1 KGHSH and CDR2 LQKENI come from the germline V gene. V lost 6 bases, J lost 5 bases, and 8 bases stayed unmatched. DNA of the CDR3: TGTGCCAGCTCCTCGGGACTAGCAAGCGACGAGCAGTACTTC. Amino acids: CASSSGLASDEQYF.

The J gene is TRBJ1-1, the V gene TRBV5-1; D may be TRBD1 (5 bases). The CDR3 is 13 residues long. Germline loops: CDR1 SGHRS, CDR2 YFSETQ. V was trimmed by 1 base and J by 10 bases, leaving 14 bases between them. This CDR3 is CASSLSGRARAFF. CDR3 DNA: TGCGCCAGCAGCTTGAGTGGCAGGGCGAGAGCTTTCTTT.

The gene calls are TRBV19 and TRBJ2-1, with 7 positions matching TRBD2. CDR1 is LNHDA, CDR2 SQIVND, per germline (reference sequence). CDR3 length: 15 amino acids. V lost 2 bases and J lost 5; bases outside the gene matches: 6. The DNA of the CDR3 is TGTGCCAGTAGTATAACTAGCGACTTCGACAATGAGCAGTTCTTC. Translation: CASSITSDFDNEQFF.

The chain has TRBV6-1 and TRBJ1-4, with D unresolved. Germline CDR1 and CDR2: MNHNS and SASEGT. The CDR3 is made up of 15 amino acids. The V gene lost 0 bases and the J gene lost 8 bases, with 13 bases spanning the gap. CDR3 protein: CASSEADGSREKLFF. The CDR3 DNA reads as TGTGCCAGCAGTGAAGCGGACGGGTCGCGAGAAAAACTGTTTTTT.

The chain has TRBV13 and TRBJ2-7, with 16 bases aligning to TRBD2. The CDR3 spans 18 residues. Germline values: CDR1 PRHDT, CDR2 FYEKMQ (reference sequence). The V segment lost 4 bases and the J segment 4 bases; nucleotides outside the gene matches: 10. The chain's CDR3 is CASSSAGTSGRAGYEQYF. CDR3 bases: TGTGCCAGCAGCTCAGCCGGGACTAGCGGGAGGGCCGGATACGAGCAGTACTTC.

This rearrangement joins TRBV28 to TRBJ1-3; 7 positions match TRBD1. Germline values: CDR1 MDHEN, CDR2 SYDVKM. V lost 5 bases and J lost 4; bases outside the gene matches: 14. The CDR3 is 17 amino acids. The CDR3 sequence is CASSTRQGKRSGNTIYF. Here the CDR3 DNA reads TGTGCCAGCAGTACACGACAGGGAAAAAGATCGGGAAACACCATATATTTT.

The rearrangement links TRBV21-1 to TRBJ1-5. TRBV21-1 is noted as a pseudogene. The CDR3 is made up of 15 amino acids. This CDR3 is CASSKVGGCDQPQHF. The CDR3 bases are TGTGCCAGCAGCAAAGTGGGAGGGTGCGATCAGCCCCAGCATTTT.

This clone was recorded a few times. The J gene is TRBJ2-5, the V gene TRBV19; TRBD1 agrees at 9 bases. This CDR3 spans 15 amino acids. The V segment lost 3 bases and the J segment 0 bases; nucleotides outside the gene matches: 2. The germline CDR1 and CDR2 sequences are LNHDA and SQIVND (reference sequence). The CDR3 DNA follows: TGTGCCAGTAGTATTGGGACAGGGTACCAAGAGACCCAGTACTTC. Encoded protein: CASSIGTGYQETQYF.